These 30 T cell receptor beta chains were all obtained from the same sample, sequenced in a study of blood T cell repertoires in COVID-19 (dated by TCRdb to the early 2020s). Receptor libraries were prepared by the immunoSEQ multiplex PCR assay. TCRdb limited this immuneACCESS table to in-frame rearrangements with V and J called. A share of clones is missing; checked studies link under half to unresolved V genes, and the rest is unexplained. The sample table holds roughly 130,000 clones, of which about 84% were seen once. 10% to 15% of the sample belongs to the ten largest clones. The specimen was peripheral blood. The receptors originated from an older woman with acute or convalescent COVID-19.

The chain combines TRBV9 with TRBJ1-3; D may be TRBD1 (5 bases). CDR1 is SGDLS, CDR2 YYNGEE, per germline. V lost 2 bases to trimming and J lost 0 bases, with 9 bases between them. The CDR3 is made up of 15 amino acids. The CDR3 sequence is CASSVGARSGNTIYF. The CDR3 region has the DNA TGTGCCAGCAGCGTTGGGGCCCGCTCTGGAAACACCATATATTTT. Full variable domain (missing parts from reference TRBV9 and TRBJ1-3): DSGVTQTPKHLITATGQRVTLRCSPRSGDLSVYWYQQSLDQGLQFLIQYYNGEERAKGNILERFSAQQFPDLHSELNLSSLELGDSALYFCASSVGARSGNTIYFGEGSWLTVV.

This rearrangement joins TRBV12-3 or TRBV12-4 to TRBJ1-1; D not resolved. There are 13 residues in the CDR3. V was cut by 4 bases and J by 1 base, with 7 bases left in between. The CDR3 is CASSSYRNTEAFF. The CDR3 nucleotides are TGTGCCAGCAGTTCTTACAGGAACACTGAAGCTTTCTTT.

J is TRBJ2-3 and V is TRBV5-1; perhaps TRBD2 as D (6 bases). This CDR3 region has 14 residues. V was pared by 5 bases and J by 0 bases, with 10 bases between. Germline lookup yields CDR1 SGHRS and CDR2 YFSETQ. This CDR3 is CASRGGPSTDTQYF. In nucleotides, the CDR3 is TGCGCCAGCAGGGGGGGACCTAGCACAGATACGCAGTATTTT.

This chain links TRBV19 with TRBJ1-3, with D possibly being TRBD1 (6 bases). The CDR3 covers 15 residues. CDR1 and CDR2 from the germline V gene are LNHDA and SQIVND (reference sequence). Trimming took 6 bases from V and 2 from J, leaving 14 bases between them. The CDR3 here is CASRDTRTAGNTIYF. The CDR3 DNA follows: TGTGCCAGTAGGGACACTCGGACAGCTGGAAACACCATATATTTT.

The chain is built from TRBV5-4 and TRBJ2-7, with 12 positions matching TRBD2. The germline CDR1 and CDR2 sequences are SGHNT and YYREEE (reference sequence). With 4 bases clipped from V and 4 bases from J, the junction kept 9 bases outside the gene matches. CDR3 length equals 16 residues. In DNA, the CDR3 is TGTGCCAGCAGCACCTCTAGCGGGGGGGTTATTTACGAGCAGTACTTC. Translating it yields CASSTSSGGVIYEQYF.

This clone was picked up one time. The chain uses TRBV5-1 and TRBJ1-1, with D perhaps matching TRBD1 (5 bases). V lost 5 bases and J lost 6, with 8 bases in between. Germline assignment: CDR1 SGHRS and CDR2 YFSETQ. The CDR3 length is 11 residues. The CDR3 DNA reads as TGCGCCAGCAGTGGGGCAGCTGAAGCTTTCTTT. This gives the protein CASSGAAEAFF.

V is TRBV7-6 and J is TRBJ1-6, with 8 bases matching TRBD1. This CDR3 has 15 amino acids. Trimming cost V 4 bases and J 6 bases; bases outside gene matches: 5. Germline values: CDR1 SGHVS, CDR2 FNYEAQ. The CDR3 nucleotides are TGTGCCAGCAGCTCTAAACAGGGGGTTAATTCACCCCTCCACTTT. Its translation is CASSSKQGVNSPLHF.

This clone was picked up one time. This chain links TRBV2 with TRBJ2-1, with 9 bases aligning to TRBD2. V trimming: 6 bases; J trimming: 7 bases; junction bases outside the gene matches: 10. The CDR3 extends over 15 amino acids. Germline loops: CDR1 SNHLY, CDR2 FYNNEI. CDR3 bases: TGTGCCAGCAGCGATATAGCGGGGGAGGCGAATGAGCAGTTCTTC. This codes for CASSDIAGEANEQFF.

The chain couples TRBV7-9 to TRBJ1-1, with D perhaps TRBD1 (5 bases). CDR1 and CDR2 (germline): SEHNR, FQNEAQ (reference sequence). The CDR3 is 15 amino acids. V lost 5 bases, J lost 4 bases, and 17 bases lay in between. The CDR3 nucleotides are TGTGCCAGCAGCGTATCCACTTCGGGGGGCACTGAAGCTTTCTTT. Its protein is CASSVSTSGGTEAFF.

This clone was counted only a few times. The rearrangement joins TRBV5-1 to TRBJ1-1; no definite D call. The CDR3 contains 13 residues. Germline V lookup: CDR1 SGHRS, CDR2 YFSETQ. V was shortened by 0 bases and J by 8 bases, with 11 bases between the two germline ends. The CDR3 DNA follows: TGCGCCAGCAGCTTGGGGACTCGCGAAGAAGCTTTCTTT. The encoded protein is CASSLGTREEAFF.

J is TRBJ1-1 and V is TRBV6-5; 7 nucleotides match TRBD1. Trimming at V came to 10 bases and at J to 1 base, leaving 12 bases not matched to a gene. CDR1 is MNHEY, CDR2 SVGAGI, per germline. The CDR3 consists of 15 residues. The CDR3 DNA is TGTGCCACCAGGGGGAGACAGGGAAAGAACACTGAAGCTTTCTTT. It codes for CATRGRQGKNTEAFF.

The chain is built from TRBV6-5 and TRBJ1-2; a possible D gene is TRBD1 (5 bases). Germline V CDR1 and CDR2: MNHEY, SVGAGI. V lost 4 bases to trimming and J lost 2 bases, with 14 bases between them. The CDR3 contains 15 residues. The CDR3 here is CASSSARVGNYGYTF. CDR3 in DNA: TGTGCCAGCAGTTCGGCCAGGGTCGGAAACTATGGCTACACCTTC.

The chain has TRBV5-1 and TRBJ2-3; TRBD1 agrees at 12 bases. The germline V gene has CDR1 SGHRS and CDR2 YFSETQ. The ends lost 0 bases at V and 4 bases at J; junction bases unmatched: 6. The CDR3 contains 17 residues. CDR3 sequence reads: CASSLALGQGASDTQYF. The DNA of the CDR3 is TGCGCCAGCAGCTTGGCCCTGGGACAGGGGGCGTCAGATACGCAGTATTTT.

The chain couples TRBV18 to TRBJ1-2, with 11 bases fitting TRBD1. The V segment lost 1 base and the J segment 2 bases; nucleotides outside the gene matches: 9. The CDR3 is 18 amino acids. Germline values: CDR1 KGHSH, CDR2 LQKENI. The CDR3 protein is CASSPQGQGGSKNYGYTF. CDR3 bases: TGTGCCAGCTCACCACAGGGACAGGGGGGCAGTAAAAACTATGGCTACACCTTC.

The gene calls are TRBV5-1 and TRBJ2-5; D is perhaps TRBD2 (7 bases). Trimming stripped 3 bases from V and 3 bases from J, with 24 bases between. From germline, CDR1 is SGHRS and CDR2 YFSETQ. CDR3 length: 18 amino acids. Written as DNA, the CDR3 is TGCGCCAGCAGCTCTTCCGCCCTCGGGGGGCCGGTTAAAGAGACCCAGTACTTC. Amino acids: CASSSSALGGPVKETQYF.

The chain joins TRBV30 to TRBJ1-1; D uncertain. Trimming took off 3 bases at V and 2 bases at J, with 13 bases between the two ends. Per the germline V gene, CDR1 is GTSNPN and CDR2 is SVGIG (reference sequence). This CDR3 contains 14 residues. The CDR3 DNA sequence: TGTGCCTGGAGCAAACACGCGGGAAACACTGAAGCTTTCTTT. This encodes CAWSKHAGNTEAFF.

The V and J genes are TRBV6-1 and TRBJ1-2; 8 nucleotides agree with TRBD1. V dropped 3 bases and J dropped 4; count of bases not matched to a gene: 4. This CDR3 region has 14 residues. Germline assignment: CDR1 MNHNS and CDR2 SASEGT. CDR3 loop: CASSDGGQAYGYTF. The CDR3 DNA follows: TGTGCCAGCAGTGACGGGGGACAGGCCTATGGCTACACCTTC.

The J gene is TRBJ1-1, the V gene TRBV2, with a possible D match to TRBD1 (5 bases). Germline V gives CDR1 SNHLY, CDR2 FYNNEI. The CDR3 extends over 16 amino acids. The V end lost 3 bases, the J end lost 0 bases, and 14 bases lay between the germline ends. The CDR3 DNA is TGTGCCAGCAGTGACCCTTTAAAGGGGATGAACACTGAAGCTTTCTTT. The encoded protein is CASSDPLKGMNTEAFF.

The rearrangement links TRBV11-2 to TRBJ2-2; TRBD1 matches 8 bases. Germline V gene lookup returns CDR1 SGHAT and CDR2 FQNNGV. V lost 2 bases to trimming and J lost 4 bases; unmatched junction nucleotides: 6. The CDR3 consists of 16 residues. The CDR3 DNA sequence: TGTGCCAGCAGCTTATTAGGGACAGGTCCCACCGGGGAGCTGTTTTTT. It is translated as CASSLLGTGPTGELFF.

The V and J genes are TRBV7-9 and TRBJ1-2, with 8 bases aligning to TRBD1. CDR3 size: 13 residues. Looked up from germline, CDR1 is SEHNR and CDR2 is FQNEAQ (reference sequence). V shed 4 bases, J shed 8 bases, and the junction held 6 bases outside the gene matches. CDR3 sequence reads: CASSSDREGGYTF. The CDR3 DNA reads TGTGCCAGCAGCTCGGACAGGGAAGGCGGCTACACCTTC.

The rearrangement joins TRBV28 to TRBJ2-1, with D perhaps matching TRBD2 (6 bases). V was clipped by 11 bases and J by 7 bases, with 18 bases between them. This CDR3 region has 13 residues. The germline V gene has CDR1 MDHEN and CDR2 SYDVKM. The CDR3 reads CASRGVGSNEQFF. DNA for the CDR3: TGTGCCTCTAGAGGTGTCGGGAGTAATGAGCAGTTCTTC.

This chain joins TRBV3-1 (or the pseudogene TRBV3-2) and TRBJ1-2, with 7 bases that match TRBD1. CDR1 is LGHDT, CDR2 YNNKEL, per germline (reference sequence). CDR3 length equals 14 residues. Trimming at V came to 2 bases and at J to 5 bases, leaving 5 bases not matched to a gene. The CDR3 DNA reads TGTGCCAGCAGCCAATCACTACAGGGGTATGGCTACACCTTC. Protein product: CASSQSLQGYGYTF.

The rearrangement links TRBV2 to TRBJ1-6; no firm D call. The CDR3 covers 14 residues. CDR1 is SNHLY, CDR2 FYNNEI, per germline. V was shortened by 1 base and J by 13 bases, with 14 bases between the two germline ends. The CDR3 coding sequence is TGTGCCAGCAGTGAAGGTCGGAGGTGGATGCCCCTCCACTTT. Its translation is CASSEGRRWMPLHF.

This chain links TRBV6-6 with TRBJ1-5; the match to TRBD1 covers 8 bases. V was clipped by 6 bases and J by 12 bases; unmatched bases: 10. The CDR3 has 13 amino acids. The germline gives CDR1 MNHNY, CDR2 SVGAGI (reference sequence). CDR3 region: CASSLRADRDQHF. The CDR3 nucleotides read TGTGCCAGCAGCCTACGGGCGGACAGGGACCAGCATTTT.

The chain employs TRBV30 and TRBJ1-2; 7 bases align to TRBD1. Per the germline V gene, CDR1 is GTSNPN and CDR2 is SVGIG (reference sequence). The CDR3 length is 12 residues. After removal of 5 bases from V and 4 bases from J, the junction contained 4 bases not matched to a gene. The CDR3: CAWGGQFYGYTF. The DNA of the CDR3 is TGTGCCTGGGGGGGACAGTTCTATGGCTACACCTTC.

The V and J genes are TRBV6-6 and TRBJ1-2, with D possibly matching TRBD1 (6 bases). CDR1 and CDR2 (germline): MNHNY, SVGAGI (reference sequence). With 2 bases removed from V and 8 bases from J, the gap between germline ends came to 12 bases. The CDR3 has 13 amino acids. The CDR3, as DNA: TGTGCCAGCAGTTACAGGGGGTTAGGGGGCTACACCTTC. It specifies CASSYRGLGGYTF.

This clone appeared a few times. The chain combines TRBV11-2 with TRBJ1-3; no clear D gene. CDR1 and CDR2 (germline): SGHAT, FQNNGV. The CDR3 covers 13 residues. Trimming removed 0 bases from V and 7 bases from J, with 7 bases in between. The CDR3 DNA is TGTGCCAGCAGCTTAGATTTGGAGAACACCATATATTTT. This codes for CASSLDLENTIYF.

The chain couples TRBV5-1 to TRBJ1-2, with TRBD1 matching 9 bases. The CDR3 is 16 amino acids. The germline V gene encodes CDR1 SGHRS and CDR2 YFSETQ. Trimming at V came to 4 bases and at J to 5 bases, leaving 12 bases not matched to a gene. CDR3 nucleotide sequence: TGCGCCAGCAGCCTACAGGGGGCGTCCAGAGGGTATGGCTACACCTTC. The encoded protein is CASSLQGASRGYGYTF. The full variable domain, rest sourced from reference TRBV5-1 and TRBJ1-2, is KAGVTQTPRYLIKTRGQQVTLSCSPISGHRSVSWYQQTPGQGLQFLFEYFSETQRNKGNFPGRFSGRQFSNSRSEMNVSTLELGDSALYLCASSLQGASRGYGYTFGSGTRLTVV.

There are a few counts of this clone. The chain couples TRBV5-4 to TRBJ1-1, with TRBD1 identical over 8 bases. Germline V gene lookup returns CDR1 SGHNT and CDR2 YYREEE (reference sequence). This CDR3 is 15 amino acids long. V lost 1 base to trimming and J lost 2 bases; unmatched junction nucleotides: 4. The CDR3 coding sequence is TGTGCCAGCAGCTTGCAGGGGGCGGGAAACACTGAAGCTTTCTTT. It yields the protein CASSLQGAGNTEAFF.

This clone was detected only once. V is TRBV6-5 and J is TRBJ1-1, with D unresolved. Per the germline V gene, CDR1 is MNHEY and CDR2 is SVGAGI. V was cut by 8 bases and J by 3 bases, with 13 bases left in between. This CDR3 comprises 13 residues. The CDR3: CASQDAQYTEAFF. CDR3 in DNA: TGTGCCAGCCAAGACGCACAGTACACTGAAGCTTTCTTT.